These 9 T cell receptor beta chains were all obtained from the same sample, sequenced in a study of cytomegalovirus exposure and HLA in healthy donors (dated by TCRdb to 2016 to 2017). The library relied on the immunoSEQ multiplex PCR assay. In TCRdb, the immuneACCESS table is reduced to in-frame sequences with V and J assigned. These tables do not hold every clone; where another copy was compared, an unresolved V gene accounts for under half, and the others remain unexplained. The sample records fewer than 400,000 clones, about nine tenths of which are singletons. The ten largest clones capture over 0.8% of the sample. Sequences were obtained from PBMCs. The receptors stem from a woman aged 18 to 35 in good health and CMV-seronegative.

The chain employs TRBV6-5 and TRBJ2-1, with D unclear. V lost 0 bases and J 0 bases, leaving 9 bases between the germline ends. Germline V lookup: CDR1 MNHEY, CDR2 SVGAGI. This CDR3 has 16 residues. CDR3 sequence reads: CASSYSLVSSYNEQFF. The CDR3 region has the DNA TGTGCCAGCAGTTACTCTCTCGTTAGCTCCTACAATGAGCAGTTCTTC.

This clone was seen only once. This sequence joins TRBV5-6 and TRBJ2-7, with D possibly matching TRBD1 (5 bases). The CDR3 runs 13 residues. Between the trimmed V and J ends, which lost 1 base and 9 bases, there was a span of 14 bases. Germline assignment: CDR1 SGHDT and CDR2 YYEEEE. In DNA, the CDR3 is TGTGCCAGCAGCTTGACACAGGCCGCAGGGCAGTACTTC. Protein sequence: CASSLTQAAGQYF.

The sample holds one count of this clone. This sample includes further DNA sequences coding for the same CDR3. The chain recombines TRBV5-1 with TRBJ2-1; 12 bases map to TRBD2. The CDR3 runs 14 residues. Germline CDR1 and CDR2: SGHRS and YFSETQ. After removal of 4 bases from V and 7 bases from J, the junction contained 3 bases not matched to a gene. The CDR3 DNA sequence: TGCGCCAGCAGCCCCGGGACTAGCGGGAATGAGCAGTTCTTC. Residues: CASSPGTSGNEQFF.

The chain links TRBV2 to TRBJ2-2, with 10 bases lining up with TRBD2. J gave up 7 bases and V 8 bases, and 4 bases lay outside the gene matches. The CDR3 has 13 residues. Germline V CDR1 and CDR2: SNHLY, FYNNEI. The CDR3 DNA reads TGTGCCAGCGGACTAGCGGCGGTCGGGGAGCTGTTTTTT. It yields the protein CASGLAAVGELFF.

V and J are TRBV7-6 and TRBJ1-5, with D perhaps matching TRBD1 (5 bases). There are 16 residues in the CDR3. Trimming shortened V by 1 base and J by 6 bases, and 16 bases separated the two germline ends. The V gene's germline CDR1 is SGHVS and CDR2 FNYEAQ. The CDR3: CASSLERWQGGQPQHF. Written as DNA, the CDR3 is TGTGCCAGCAGCTTAGAACGATGGCAGGGAGGTCAGCCCCAGCATTTT.

The rearrangement joins TRBV18 to TRBJ1-5; maybe TRBD1 (5 bases). Germline assignment: CDR1 KGHSH and CDR2 LQKENI. Trimming took 6 bases from V and 8 from J, leaving 17 bases between them. The CDR3 is made up of 14 amino acids. CDR3 protein: CASSPSPDSKPQHF. CDR3 sequence (DNA): TGTGCCAGCTCCCCGTCCCCCGACAGTAAGCCCCAGCATTTT.

As to this clone: The same CDR3 also results from other DNA sequences found in this sample. V gene TRBV9 combines with J gene TRBJ2-5, with 8 bases fitting TRBD1. V was pared by 4 bases and J by 2 bases, with 4 bases of the junction left unmatched. Germline CDR1 is SGDLS and CDR2 is YYNGEE. The CDR3 sequence is 14 residues long. The DNA for the CDR3 is TGTGCCAGCAGCCCCCGGACAGGGCAAGAGACCCAGTACTTC. Amino acids: CASSPRTGQETQYF.

V gene TRBV28 combines with J gene TRBJ2-5; the match to TRBD2 covers 8 bases. This CDR3 spans 13 amino acids. V was clipped by 4 bases and J by 7 bases; unmatched bases: 5. CDR1 and CDR2 (germline): MDHEN, SYDVKM. CDR3 sequence: CASSSILAGTQYF. The DNA of the CDR3 is TGTGCCAGCAGTTCGATCCTAGCGGGGACCCAGTACTTC.

V gene TRBV5-1 combines with J gene TRBJ2-7; 9 bases align to TRBD2. This CDR3 is built from 13 residues. The germline gives CDR1 SGHRS, CDR2 YFSETQ. With 6 bases clipped from V and 0 bases from J, the junction kept 1 base outside the gene matches. Written as DNA, the CDR3 is TGCGCCAGCACACTAGCGGGCTCCTACGAGCAGTACTTC. It codes for CASTLAGSYEQYF.